These 26 T cell receptor beta chains were all obtained from the same sample, sequenced in a study of OX40 agonist ivuxolimab in advanced cancers. TCRdb's table, derived via immunoSEQ multiplex PCR, lists solely in-frame clones and lacks some. Of about 52,000 clones listed, 80% to 85% are singletons. This material consisted of CD4+ or CD8+ T cells sorted from blood, taken in a trial of the OX40 agonist ivuxolimab. Source of these receptors: an adult with an advanced solid tumor such as melanoma, head and neck, liver or kidney cancer.

This chain links TRBV28 with TRBJ2-2; 9 positions match TRBD2. The CDR3 runs 16 residues. The J segment lost 1 base and the V segment lost 10 bases, leaving 10 bases of the junction unmatched. Germline CDR1 and CDR2: MDHEN and SYDVKM. In nucleotides, the CDR3 is TGTGCCACCCTGTCGGCTAGCGGGGAGAACACCGGGGAGCTGTTTTTT. Its translation is CATLSASGENTGELFF.

This chain connects TRBV7-4 to TRBJ2-1; the match to TRBD2 covers 12 bases. Germline V gene sequence: CDR1 SGHVT, CDR2 SQSDAQ. This CDR3 is built from 17 residues. Trimming took 5 bases from V and 2 from J; bases not matched to a gene: 7. DNA of the CDR3: TGTGCCAGCAGCCCCCAGACTAGCGGGAGACCCTACAATGAGCAGTTCTTC. It translates to CASSPQTSGRPYNEQFF. The variable domain in full, with the rest retrieved from reference TRBV7-4 and TRBJ2-1, is GAGVSQSPRYKVAKRGRDVALRCDSISGHVTLYWYRQTLGQGSEVLTYSQSDAQRDKSGRPSGRFSAERPERSVSTLKIQRTEQGDSAVYLCASSPQTSGRPYNEQFFGPGTRLTVL.

CDR3 amino acids: CASSLTGDTQYF. For the CDR3, the DNA is TGTGCCAGCAGCTTAACTGGGGATACGCAGTATTTT. V is TRBV7-3 and J is TRBJ2-3; no firm D call. The CDR3 has 12 amino acids. V lost 0 bases and J 6 bases, leaving 4 bases between the germline ends. From germline, CDR1 is SGHTA and CDR2 FQGTGA.

This chain connects TRBV4-1 to TRBJ1-5, with D perhaps matching TRBD1 (6 bases). The CDR3 is made up of 15 amino acids. V lost 1 base to trimming and J lost 7 bases, with 14 bases between them. Germline CDR1 is MGHRA and CDR2 is YSYEKL. CDR3 nucleotide sequence: TGCGCCAGCAGCCAAGGTGCAGGGGAATGGCAGCCCCAGCATTTT. Its translation is CASSQGAGEWQPQHF.

The genes are TRBV11-2 and TRBJ2-3; D not resolved. Looked up from germline, CDR1 is SGHAT and CDR2 is FQNNGV. Trimming shortened V by 1 base and J by 4 bases, and 9 bases separated the two germline ends. This CDR3 has 14 residues. This chain's CDR3 is CASSLGPGADTQYF. CDR3 nucleotides: TGTGCCAGCAGCTTAGGGCCTGGGGCAGATACGCAGTATTTT.

This clone was picked up one time. This chain connects TRBV7-3 to TRBJ2-2; D is possibly TRBD1 (6 bases). Trimming removed 5 bases at V and 3 bases at J, with 13 bases between. This CDR3 region has 15 residues. Germline-derived CDR1 and CDR2 are SGHTA and FQGTGA. Here the CDR3 reads CASSPGDKDTGELFF. The CDR3 coding sequence is TGTGCCAGCAGCCCAGGGGATAAGGACACCGGGGAGCTGTTTTTT. Combining the CDR3 with reference TRBV7-3 and TRBJ2-2 gives the whole variable domain GAGVSQTPSNKVTEKGKYVELRCDPISGHTALYWYRQSLGQGPEFLIYFQGTGAADDSGLPNDRFFAVRPEGSVSTLKIQRTERGDSAVYLCASSPGDKDTGELFFGEGSRLTVL.

The chain carries TRBV14 and TRBJ2-1, with TRBD2 identical over 7 bases. The CDR3 is 16 amino acids. J lost 6 bases, V lost 0 bases, and 8 bases had no gene match. Germline V gene sequence: CDR1 SGHDN, CDR2 FVKESK. In DNA form, the CDR3 reads TGTGCCAGCAGCCAAGAAATGGGGGGGTTCTCCAATGAGCAGTTCTTC. Amino acid sequence: CASSQEMGGFSNEQFF.

The V and J genes are TRBV10-3 and TRBJ2-1, with D unclear. Germline V CDR1 and CDR2: ENHRY, SYGVKD. The CDR3 is 12 amino acids. V lost 3 bases and J lost 4, with 4 bases in between. CDR3 DNA: TGTGCCATCAGTGATGGGTACAATGAGCAGTTCTTC. Translated: CAISDGYNEQFF.

The rearrangement joins TRBV7-9 to TRBJ1-2; possibly TRBD1 for D (6 bases). CDR3 size: 15 residues. Per the germline V gene, CDR1 is SEHNR and CDR2 is FQNEAQ (reference sequence). The V gene lost 2 bases and the J gene lost 6 bases, with 16 bases spanning the gap. The CDR3: CASSLFPGARDGYTF. CDR3 sequence (DNA): TGTGCCAGCAGCTTATTTCCGGGGGCGCGGGATGGCTACACCTTC.

The chain carries TRBV4-1 and TRBJ2-3; 7 nucleotides align to TRBD1. J lost 0 bases, V lost 5 bases, and 8 bases had no gene match. This CDR3 has 16 amino acids. The V gene's germline CDR1 is MGHRA and CDR2 YSYEKL. DNA of the CDR3: TGCGCCAGCAGCTCATACAGGGGATCTAGCACAGATACGCAGTATTTT. Protein product: CASSSYRGSSTDTQYF.

Only one count was recorded for this clone. The chain links TRBV6-5 to TRBJ2-7, with D perhaps TRBD1 (6 bases). The germline V and J ends were trimmed by 2 bases and 9 bases, with 20 bases remaining between them. The CDR3 contains 15 residues. Germline V gene lookup returns CDR1 MNHEY and CDR2 SVGAGI. Here the CDR3 reads CASSYKAGAPLLQYF. The CDR3 bases are TGTGCCAGCAGTTACAAGGCAGGGGCGCCTCTACTGCAGTACTTC.

This clone was detected a few times. The V call is TRBV28, the J call TRBJ1-3, with 7 nucleotides matching TRBD1. Trimming at V came to 4 bases and at J to 4 bases, leaving 7 bases not matched to a gene. CDR1 is MDHEN, CDR2 SYDVKM, per germline. The CDR3 covers 15 residues. The CDR3 sequence is CASSSTGVGGNTIYF. DNA of the CDR3: TGTGCCAGCAGTTCCACAGGGGTGGGGGGAAACACCATATATTTT.

This chain joins TRBV2 and TRBJ2-5; D is perhaps TRBD1 (5 bases). The length of the CDR3 is 13 residues. Germline V gene sequence: CDR1 SNHLY, CDR2 FYNNEI. V was shortened by 6 bases and J by 5 bases, with 13 bases between the two germline ends. The CDR3 spells CASRGRGRETQYF. The CDR3 DNA reads TGTGCCAGCAGGGGTAGGGGCCGGGAGACCCAGTACTTC.

This chain connects TRBV4-2 to TRBJ2-3; TRBD2 might be the D (6 bases). V shed 3 bases and J shed 0 bases, with 13 bases lying between them. Per germline, CDR1 LGHNA and CDR2 YNFKEQ. The CDR3 sequence is 16 residues long. CDR3 DNA sequence: TGTGCCAGCAGCCACGCCCGGGACTTGAGCACAGATACGCAGTATTTT. This encodes CASSHARDLSTDTQYF.

The chain recombines TRBV30 with TRBJ2-1; TRBD2 agrees at 9 bases. From germline, CDR1 is GTSNPN and CDR2 SVGIG (reference sequence). Trimming cost V 5 bases and J 6 bases; bases outside gene matches: 5. The CDR3 consists of 13 residues. The DNA for the CDR3 is TGTGCCTGGGCGGGGGGGCCTGTCAATGAGCAGTTCTTC. Translated, it gives CAWAGGPVNEQFF.

The rearrangement links TRBV7-8 to TRBJ2-7; 8 bases map to TRBD1. Germline lookup yields CDR1 SGHVS and CDR2 FQNEAQ. CDR3 length: 13 amino acids. J gave up 7 bases and V 1 base, and 3 bases lay outside the gene matches. CDR3 loop: CASSLDRTGEQYV. The CDR3 coding sequence is TGTGCCAGCAGCTTAGATAGGACAGGGGAGCAGTACGTC.

This chain links TRBV19 with TRBJ1-5, with 7 bases fitting TRBD1. With 5 bases clipped from V and 7 bases from J, the junction kept 8 bases outside the gene matches. In germline, CDR1 is LNHDA, CDR2 SQIVND (reference sequence). The CDR3 length is 14 residues. The CDR3 DNA reads TGTGCCAGTAGTCCAGGACAGGTAGGGCAGCCCCAGCATTTT. As protein: CASSPGQVGQPQHF.

In this sample, this clone turned up a few times. J is TRBJ2-3 and V is TRBV30; 14 nucleotides agree with TRBD2. With V trimmed by 4 bases and J by 0 bases, 6 bases remained unmatched. The germline gives CDR1 GTSNPN, CDR2 SVGIG (reference sequence). The CDR3 is 17 amino acids. This CDR3 is CAWKLGTSGSSTDTQYF. Written as DNA, the CDR3 is TGTGCCTGGAAATTGGGGACTAGCGGGAGTAGCACAGATACGCAGTATTTT.

V gene TRBV28 combines with J gene TRBJ2-1; tentative D call: TRBD1 (6 bases). Trimming stripped 1 base from V and 6 bases from J, with 7 bases between. The CDR3 has 13 residues. Germline CDR1 reads MDHEN; CDR2 reads SYDVKM. This CDR3 reads CASSLLQGNEQFF. The DNA for the CDR3 is TGTGCCAGCAGTTTATTACAGGGCAATGAGCAGTTCTTC.

The chain recombines TRBV6-1 with TRBJ1-4; unclear D gene. V was trimmed by 7 bases and J by 2 bases, leaving 11 bases between them. CDR1 is MNHNS, CDR2 SASEGT, per germline. This CDR3 region has 14 residues. The CDR3, as DNA: TGTGCCAGCAAGAGAGGGAGTACTAATGAAAAACTGTTTTTT. It yields the protein CASKRGSTNEKLFF.

The genes are TRBV19 and TRBJ2-3; maybe TRBD1 (7 bases). V lost 6 bases and J 3 bases, leaving 19 bases between the germline ends. This CDR3 contains 16 residues. From germline, CDR1 is LNHDA and CDR2 SQIVND (reference sequence). CDR3 nucleotides: TGTGCCAGTAGGCTTCGCGGGACAGAGAGAACAGATACGCAGTATTTT. It encodes CASRLRGTERTDTQYF.

This chain joins TRBV9 and TRBJ2-1; D might be TRBD1 (6 bases). From germline, CDR1 is SGDLS and CDR2 YYNGEE. CDR3 length: 15 amino acids. The V end lost 3 bases, the J end lost 0 bases, and 10 bases lay between the germline ends. CDR3 bases: TGTGCCAGCAGCGGACAGGATAGCTCCTACAATGAGCAGTTCTTC. The encoded protein is CASSGQDSSYNEQFF.

The chain links TRBV20-1 to TRBJ2-5; D gene ambiguous. Per the germline V gene, CDR1 is DFQATT and CDR2 is SNEGSKA (reference sequence). Trimming cost V 6 bases and J 5 bases, with 7 bases left between them. The CDR3 runs to 10 residues. CDR3 nucleotides: TGCAGTGCGCCCCAGGAGACCCAGTACTTC. It is translated as CSAPQETQYF.

The V gene is TRBV30, the J gene TRBJ1-3; D gene uncertain. Deletions cut 2 bases from V and 4 bases from J, with 6 bases between. The length of the CDR3 is 12 residues. From germline, CDR1 is GTSNPN and CDR2 SVGIG (reference sequence). CDR3 sequence (DNA): TGTGCCTGGAGTCCCCCCGGAAACACCATATATTTT. Protein product: CAWSPPGNTIYF.

CDR3 region: CSGETSGETQYF. The CDR3 DNA reads TGCAGCGGAGAGACTAGCGGAGAGACCCAGTACTTC. V is TRBV29-1 and J is TRBJ2-5; 9 positions match TRBD2. The CDR3 is 12 residues long. V shed 7 bases, J shed 4 bases, and the junction held 4 bases outside the gene matches. Germline loops: CDR1 SQVTM, CDR2 ANQGSEA.

V usage is TRBV30 and J usage is TRBJ1-5; D may be TRBD1 (5 bases). The CDR3 has 15 amino acids. Trimming took off 1 base at V and 4 bases at J, with 14 bases between the two ends. Germline V gives CDR1 GTSNPN, CDR2 SVGIG (reference sequence). The CDR3 loop is CAWSETTRVNQPQHF. The CDR3 DNA follows: TGTGCCTGGAGTGAGACTACCAGGGTGAATCAGCCCCAGCATTTT. Full variable domain (missing parts from reference TRBV30 and TRBJ1-5): SQTIHQWPATLVQPVGSPLSLECTVEGTSNPNLYWYRQAAGRGLQLLFYSVGIGQISSEVPQNLSASRPQDRQFILSSKKLLLSDSGFYLCAWSETTRVNQPQHFGDGTRLSIL.